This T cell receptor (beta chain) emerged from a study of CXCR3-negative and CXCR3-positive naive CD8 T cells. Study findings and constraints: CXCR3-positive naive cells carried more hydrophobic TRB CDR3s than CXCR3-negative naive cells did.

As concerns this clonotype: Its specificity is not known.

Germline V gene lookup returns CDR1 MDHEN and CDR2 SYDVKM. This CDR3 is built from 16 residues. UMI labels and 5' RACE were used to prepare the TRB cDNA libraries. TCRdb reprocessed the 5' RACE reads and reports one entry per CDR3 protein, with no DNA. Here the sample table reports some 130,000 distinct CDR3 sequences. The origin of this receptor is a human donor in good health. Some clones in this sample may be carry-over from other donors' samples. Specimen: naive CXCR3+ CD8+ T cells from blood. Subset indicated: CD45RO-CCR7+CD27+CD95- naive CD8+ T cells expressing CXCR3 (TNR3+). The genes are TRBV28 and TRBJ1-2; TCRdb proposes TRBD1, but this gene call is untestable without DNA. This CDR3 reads CASKRFPGETNYGYTF.